This T cell receptor beta chain comes out of a study of beta chain features in type 1 diabetes. General observations from the study: In all four CD4+ subsets, TCRB CDR3 length was significantly, moderately reduced in type 1 diabetes.

Concerning this clone itself: Its antigen is not identified.

Germline V gene data show CDR1 as SGHAT and CDR2 as FQNNGV. V lost 5 bases and J lost 4; bases outside the gene matches: 8. This CDR3 is built from 15 residues. Sequenced material consisted of expressed TCRB transcripts (all of the isolated RNA was reverse transcribed). Profiling relied on immunoSEQ multiplex PCR, and the TCRdb table lists in-frame clones only, not all of them. This table has 200,000 to 250,000 clones, roughly 14% appearing once. Source material: naive CD4+ T cells from blood. The chain is built from TRBV11-2 and TRBJ2-3, with 8 positions matching TRBD1. The clonotype was recovered from a man aged 25-45 years with type 1 diabetes. CDR3 region: CASSVTGGSADTQYF. The DNA for the CDR3 is TGTGCCAGCAGCGTTACAGGGGGTTCCGCAGATACGCAGTATTTT.